The 14 T cell receptor beta chains below come from one sample, sequenced in a study of blood T cells in healthy people across ages. A second roughly 6 to 11 cycle PCR used barcoded and J-beta primers. Each CDR3 protein gets one entry after TCRdb re-called the 5' RACE reads with MiXCR. The sample yields about 1.7 million distinct CDR3 sequences, about 30% seen once. Sequencing was carried out using blood. The source of these receptors is a woman aged 25 to 39 in good health.

The V and J genes are TRBV12-3 or TRBV12-4 and TRBJ2-3; 7 bases are shared with TRBD1. V lost 7 bases to trimming and J lost 5 bases; unmatched junction nucleotides: 12. The CDR3 covers 15 residues. The CDR3: CASTWTGRPQDTQYF. Here the CDR3 DNA reads TGTGCCAGCACCTGGACAGGACGTCCCCAAGATACGCAGTATTTT.

V gene TRBV10-3 combines with J gene TRBJ2-7; 12 bases agree with TRBD2. Per germline, CDR1 ENHRY and CDR2 SYGVKD. This CDR3 has 17 amino acids. V shed 5 bases, J shed 7 bases, and the junction held 15 bases outside the gene matches. CDR3: CAISSIALAGGLVEQYF. As DNA, the CDR3 is TGTGCCATCAGTTCAATCGCCCTAGCGGGAGGGTTGGTTGAGCAGTACTTC.

As concerns this clonotype: This clone may be a read error of a much larger clone one base away. J is TRBJ1-2 and V is TRBV7-2, with TRBD1 as a possible D gene (6 bases). In germline, CDR1 is SGHTA, CDR2 FQGNSA. V was shortened by 7 bases and J by 6 bases, with 18 bases between the two germline ends. This CDR3 is built from 14 residues. CDR3 loop: CASNFRGGRNGYTF. CDR3 nucleotide sequence: TGTGCCAGCAACTTTCGCGGGGGCCGGAATGGCTACACCTTC. Supplemented by reference TRBV7-2 and TRBJ1-2, the full variable domain reads GAGVSQSPSNKVTEKGKDVELRCDPISGHTALYWYRQSLGQGLEFLIYFQGNSAPDKSGLPSDRFSAERTGGSVSTLTIQRTQQEDSAVYLCASNFRGGRNGYTFGSGTRLTVV.

The chain recombines TRBV7-2 with TRBJ2-1; 9 bases agree with TRBD1. Per germline, CDR1 SGHTA and CDR2 FQGNSA. The CDR3 spans 17 residues. The V and J ends lost 1 base and 5 bases, in that order; junction bases with no gene match: 9. DNA for the CDR3: TGTGCCAGCAGCTTAGGCATGGGACAGGGCAAGGACAATGAGCAGTTCTTC. This gives the protein CASSLGMGQGKDNEQFF.

The V and J genes are TRBV6-5 and TRBJ2-1; D uncertain. The end of the DNA aligns better with TRBJ2-7, so the J call may be wrong. The CDR3 length is 16 residues. CDR1 is MNHEY and CDR2 is SVGAGI in the germline V gene. As DNA, the CDR3 is TGTGCCAGCAGTTCTCTGGTGCCGAGCTCCTACAATGAGCAGTACTTC. Translating it yields CASSSLVPSSYNEQYF.

V usage is TRBV28 and J usage is TRBJ1-1; the D is unclear. V lost 11 bases and J 10 bases, leaving 26 bases between the germline ends. There are 14 residues in the CDR3. Per germline, CDR1 MDHEN and CDR2 SYDVKM. CDR3 nucleotides: TGTGCCGGCACCTCAACCCGAGAAGGCGGGCGAGCTTTCTTT. Amino acid sequence: CAGTSTREGGRAFF.

In the case of this clonotype: A much larger clone lies a single base off, so this may be a read error. This chain connects TRBV7-8 to TRBJ2-1; no clear D. The V and J ends lost 1 base and 13 bases respectively, with 14 bases between them. CDR1 is SGHVS and CDR2 is FQNEAQ in the germline V gene. The CDR3 covers 13 residues. DNA of the CDR3: TGTGCCAGCAGCTTAGGGGCCCTTGAGACCCAGTTCTTC. Protein sequence: CASSLGALETQFF. Together with reference TRBV7-8 and TRBJ2-1, the CDR3 gives the full variable domain: GAGVSQSPRYKVAKRGQDVALRCDPISGHVSLFWYQQALGQGPEFLTYFQNEAQLDKSGLPSDRFFAERPEGSVSTLKIQRTQQEDSAVYLCASSLGALETQFFGPGTRLTVL.

This clonotype was detected a few times. CDR3 protein: CASRLQGGAGEQYF. The DNA for the CDR3 is TGTGCCAGCAGGCTACAGGGAGGAGCTGGGGAGCAGTACTTC. The rearrangement links TRBV6-2 or TRBV6-3 to TRBJ2-4; D is tentatively TRBD1 or TRBD2 (6 bases each). CDR3 length: 14 amino acids. CDR1 and CDR2 from the germline V gene are MNHEY and SVGEGT. V lost 6 bases and J lost 13, with 22 bases in between.

The chain is built from TRBV5-1 and TRBJ2-7, with TRBD1 as a possible D gene (6 bases). V lost 4 bases, J lost 0 bases, and 17 bases lay in between. The CDR3 length is 16 residues. Germline CDR1 reads SGHRS; CDR2 reads YFSETQ. The CDR3 region has the DNA TGCGCCAGCAGCGTATTTGGGGGCCTTAGCTCCTACGAGCAGTACTTC. Amino acid sequence: CASSVFGGLSSYEQYF.

V gene TRBV7-9 combines with J gene TRBJ2-3, with no clear D. The CDR3 is 16 amino acids. The V gene's germline CDR1 is SEHNR and CDR2 FQNEAQ (reference sequence). With 5 bases removed from V and 1 base from J, the gap between germline ends came to 16 bases. In DNA form, the CDR3 reads TGTGCCAGCAGCGATCTACCTATTCAGGGCACAGATACGCAGTATTTT. This sequence encodes CASSDLPIQGTDTQYF.

The rearrangement links TRBV24-1 to TRBJ2-1; 11 bases align to TRBD2. The CDR3 extends over 16 amino acids. V gave up 7 bases and J gave up 6 bases; unmatched junction bases: 10. Germline lookup yields CDR1 KGHDR and CDR2 SFDVKD. The CDR3 DNA reads TGTGCCACCAGCGATCGGGGAACTAGCGGGAGCAATGAGCAGTTCTTC. As protein: CATSDRGTSGSNEQFF.

This clonotype was observed a handful of times. The rearrangement joins TRBV20-1 to TRBJ2-1, with 9 bases matching TRBD2. V shed 2 bases and J 7 bases; nucleotides not matched to a gene: 3. The CDR3 is 13 residues long. Germline CDR1 is DFQATT and CDR2 is SNEGSKA (reference sequence). This chain's CDR3 is CSARLAGRNEQFF. The CDR3 nucleotides are TGCAGTGCTAGACTAGCGGGAAGGAATGAGCAGTTCTTC.

This clonotype has at least ten counts. This rearrangement joins TRBV29-1 to TRBJ2-1; 10 nucleotides agree with TRBD2. Per germline, CDR1 SQVTM and CDR2 ANQGSEA. V lost 7 bases to trimming and J lost 2 bases; unmatched junction nucleotides: 17. The CDR3 has 18 residues. Here the CDR3 DNA reads TGCAGCGCCGGAGTCCAGTATCAAGCGGGAGGGACCTACAATGAGCAGTTCTTC. Amino acid sequence: CSAGVQYQAGGTYNEQFF.

This clonotype was counted a few times. The chain recombines TRBV7-9 with TRBJ2-5; D is ambiguous. The CDR3 covers 16 residues. V lost 3 bases and J 1 base, leaving 15 bases between the germline ends. The germline CDR1 and CDR2 sequences are SEHNR and FQNEAQ (reference sequence). CDR3 loop: CASSFGVGLSQETQYF. The DNA for the CDR3 is TGTGCCAGCAGCTTCGGAGTCGGGTTGTCCCAAGAGACCCAGTACTTC.